The 28 T cell receptor beta chains in this list originate from one sample, sequenced in a study of a mutant IDH1 vaccine in newly diagnosed glioma. No antigens are known for them. Time point in this sample: week 11, during vaccination. Each dose of the vaccine consisted of 300 ug of mutant IDH1 20-mer peptide, with topical imiquimod. Clones were sequenced by immunoSEQ multiplex PCR, and TCRdb holds only the in-frame ones, with some missing. Of about 40,000 clones in the sample, roughly 84% are singletons; the top ten hold 2.2%. The sample was PBMCs, taken from a glioma patient whose treatment included an IDH1 peptide vaccine. These receptors all stem from a man aged 35-49 years with glioma.

This chain connects TRBV2 to TRBJ1-5; TRBD1 might be the D (5 bases). This CDR3 contains 18 residues. With 2 bases removed from V and 4 bases from J, the gap between germline ends came to 21 bases. The germline V gene has CDR1 SNHLY and CDR2 FYNNEI. CDR3 sequence (DNA): TGTGCCAGCAGTGAAACGTCAGGGCACCAGATAAGAAATCAGCCCCAGCATTTT. Translating it yields CASSETSGHQIRNQPQHF. Variable domain in full (rest from reference TRBV2 and TRBJ1-5): EPEVTQTPSHQVTQMGQEVILRCVPISNHLYFYWYRQILGQKVEFLVSFYNNEISEKSEIFDDQFSVERPDGSNFTLKIRSTKLEDSAMYFCASSETSGHQIRNQPQHFGDGTRLSIL.

The V and J genes are TRBV7-9 and TRBJ1-4; D gene ambiguous. CDR1 and CDR2 (germline): SEHNR, FQNEAQ (reference sequence). This CDR3 contains 17 residues. The V end was cut by 5 bases, the J end by 0 bases, with 16 bases between. The CDR3 reads CASSPSGIFATNEKLFF. In DNA, the CDR3 is TGTGCCAGCAGCCCATCCGGGATCTTTGCAACTAATGAAAAACTGTTTTTT. The whole variable domain, remainder taken from reference TRBV7-9 and TRBJ1-4, is DTGVSQNPRHKITKRGQNVTFRCDPISEHNRLYWYRQTLGQGPEFLTYFQNEAQLEKSRLLSDRFSAERPKGSFSTLEIQRTEQGDSAMYLCASSPSGIFATNEKLFFGSGTQLSVL.

This rearrangement joins TRBV6-1 to TRBJ2-1, with D unclear. Looked up from germline, CDR1 is MNHNS and CDR2 is SASEGT. Trimming shortened V by 7 bases and J by 5 bases, and 9 bases separated the two germline ends. This CDR3 is 12 amino acids long. CDR3 nucleotides: TGTGCCAGCAAAGTTTGGGACAATGAGCAGTTCTTC. Protein product: CASKVWDNEQFF.

This chain joins TRBV2 and TRBJ2-2; TRBD2 matches at 7 bases. Germline assignment: CDR1 SNHLY and CDR2 FYNNEI. CDR3 size: 16 residues. The ends lost 5 bases at V and 2 bases at J; junction bases unmatched: 8. CDR3 residues: CASSPGAGVNTGELFF. In DNA, the CDR3 is TGTGCCAGCAGTCCCGGGGCGGGAGTCAACACCGGGGAGCTGTTTTTT. Full variable domain (outside the CDR3, taken from reference TRBV2 and TRBJ2-2): EPEVTQTPSHQVTQMGQEVILRCVPISNHLYFYWYRQILGQKVEFLVSFYNNEISEKSEIFDDQFSVERPDGSNFTLKIRSTKLEDSAMYFCASSPGAGVNTGELFFGEGSRLTVL.

J is TRBJ1-5 and V is TRBV6-5; 9 nucleotides match TRBD1. The CDR3 contains 15 residues. V lost 5 bases to trimming and J lost 9 bases; unmatched junction nucleotides: 11. Germline V gene lookup returns CDR1 MNHEY and CDR2 SVGAGI. CDR3 in DNA: TGTGCCAGCAGTCCAACAGGGGGCGTCCCTCGGCCCCAGCATTTT. It yields the protein CASSPTGGVPRPQHF.

V gene TRBV15 combines with J gene TRBJ1-3, with D tentatively TRBD1 (6 bases). The CDR3 extends over 15 amino acids. Trimming left V 2 bases short and J 4 bases short, with 12 bases between. Germline CDR1 is LNHNV and CDR2 is YYDKDF (reference sequence). The CDR3 loop is CATSRTPQGGNTIYF. The DNA of the CDR3 is TGTGCCACCAGCAGAACACCCCAGGGGGGAAACACCATATATTTT.

The chain couples TRBV5-4 to TRBJ1-2, with D possibly being TRBD1 (6 bases). CDR1 and CDR2 from the germline V gene are SGHNT and YYREEE (reference sequence). This CDR3 has 16 residues. V dropped 4 bases and J dropped 2 bases, with 18 bases sitting between them. In nucleotides, the CDR3 is TGTGCCAGCAGCAGTTGGGGGCGTGTCGCCAACTATGGCTACACCTTC. This sequence encodes CASSSWGRVANYGYTF.

A note on this clone: The identical CDR3 is also encoded by other nucleotide sequences in the sample. V usage is TRBV5-6 and J usage is TRBJ1-2, with 7 bases lining up with TRBD1. The CDR3 covers 13 residues. V lost 0 bases, J lost 4 bases, and 0 bases stayed unmatched. CDR1 and CDR2 from the germline V gene are SGHDT and YYEEEE. The CDR3 DNA reads TGTGCCAGCAGCTTGGGGACAGGCTATGGCTACACCTTC. Amino acid sequence: CASSLGTGYGYTF. The full variable domain, in which reference TRBV5-6 and TRBJ1-2 provide the parts outside the CDR3, is DAGVTQSPTHLIKTRGQQVTLRCSPKSGHDTVSWYQQALGQGPQFIFQYYEEEERQRGNFPDRFSGHQFPNYSSELNVNALLLGDSALYLCASSLGTGYGYTFGSGTRLTVV.

The rearrangement uses TRBV27 and TRBJ1-2; 8 bases line up with TRBD1. With V trimmed by 6 bases and J by 10 bases, 13 bases remained unmatched. The CDR3 totals 14 residues. From germline, CDR1 is MNHEY and CDR2 SMNVEV (reference sequence). CDR3 in amino acids: CASSPGTGPSFYTF. CDR3 coding DNA: TGTGCCAGCAGCCCTGGGACAGGTCCATCCTTCTACACCTTC.

The V call is TRBV10-2, the J call TRBJ1-2; unclear D gene. This CDR3 is 14 amino acids long. V lost 3 bases to trimming and J lost 0 bases, with 8 bases between them. Germline V gives CDR1 WSHSY, CDR2 SAAADI. CDR3 residues: CASSDRRANYGYTF. Here the CDR3 DNA reads TGCGCCAGCAGTGACCGGAGGGCTAACTATGGCTACACCTTC.

The chain recombines TRBV18 with TRBJ2-5; 14 bases align to TRBD2. The CDR3 extends over 18 amino acids. Unmatched junction bases numbered 10, after V lost 2 bases and J lost 5 bases. Germline CDR1 is KGHSH and CDR2 is LQKENI. DNA of the CDR3: TGTGCCAGCTCACCATCCGGTAGACTAGCGGGAGGGTCGGAGACCCAGTACTTC. As protein: CASSPSGRLAGGSETQYF.

The chain links TRBV18 to TRBJ1-5; D gene ambiguous. The germline V gene has CDR1 KGHSH and CDR2 LQKENI. The CDR3 has 17 amino acids. V was clipped by 3 bases and J by 4 bases, with 19 bases between them. The CDR3 is CASSPAKGQAFNQPQHF. Written as DNA, the CDR3 is TGTGCCAGCTCACCGGCGAAGGGCCAAGCTTTTAATCAGCCCCAGCATTTT.

The rearrangement uses TRBV18 and TRBJ2-1, with 11 positions matching TRBD2. The CDR3 runs 17 residues. From germline, CDR1 is KGHSH and CDR2 LQKENI. Losses at the gene ends were 4 bases for V and 2 bases for J; bases not matched to a gene: 7. CDR3 amino acids: CASSLLAGAWPYNEQFF. The CDR3 bases are TGTGCCAGCTCACTACTAGCGGGAGCATGGCCCTACAATGAGCAGTTCTTC.

The chain couples TRBV29-1 to TRBJ1-2; TRBD1 matches at 9 bases. This CDR3 has 13 residues. With V trimmed by 4 bases and J by 6 bases, 6 bases remained unmatched. Germline V gives CDR1 SQVTM, CDR2 ANQGSEA. The CDR3 bases are TGCAGCGTTGTCTCCGGGACAGGGAATGGCTACACCTTC. This codes for CSVVSGTGNGYTF.

The rearrangement joins TRBV27 to TRBJ1-5, with TRBD1 matching 11 bases. The CDR3 runs to 17 residues. Per germline, CDR1 MNHEY and CDR2 SMNVEV (reference sequence). Trimming removed 8 bases from V and 2 bases from J; junction bases left unmatched: 11. CDR3 sequence: CASATGTGGGGNQPQHF. CDR3 nucleotides: TGTGCCAGCGCGACAGGGACAGGGGGAGGGGGCAATCAGCCCCAGCATTTT.

Turning to this clone: The junction does not match germline at one end; this may be a read error. The J gene is TRBJ2-7, the V gene TRBV5-1, with 11 bases that match TRBD2. The CDR3 runs 15 residues. CDR1 SGHRS and CDR2 YFSETQ come from the germline V gene. The CDR3 region has the DNA TGCGCCAGCAGTTTGGAACTAGCGGGAGCCTACGAGCAGTACTTC. Protein: CASSLELAGAYEQYF.

In this sample, this clone turned up a few times. This chain joins TRBV7-8 and TRBJ2-7; TRBD1 matches 7 bases. The trim removed 3 bases at V and 1 base at J, leaving 6 bases unmatched. The CDR3 runs 15 residues. The germline V gene encodes CDR1 SGHVS and CDR2 FQNEAQ. CDR3 in DNA: TGTGCCAGCAGCTTTACCCCGGGACAGTCCTACGAGCAGTACTTC. Amino acids: CASSFTPGQSYEQYF.

The V and J genes are TRBV7-2 and TRBJ1-2, with 7 nucleotides matching TRBD1. The CDR3 length is 14 residues. The germline gives CDR1 SGHTA, CDR2 FQGNSA. The V segment lost 6 bases and the J segment 8 bases; nucleotides outside the gene matches: 12. CDR3 protein: CASRNTGAAGGYTF. The CDR3 DNA reads TGTGCCAGCAGAAACACAGGGGCCGCGGGGGGCTACACCTTC.

The CDR3 DNA follows: TGCGCCAGCAGCCAACAACAGGGGAGGGTTAATGAAAAACTGTTTTTT. Translation: CASSQQQGRVNEKLFF. This rearrangement joins TRBV4-3 to TRBJ1-4; 7 nucleotides agree with TRBD1. With V trimmed by 2 bases and J by 4 bases, 7 bases remained unmatched. This CDR3 contains 16 residues. Germline CDR1 reads LGHNA; CDR2 reads YSLEER.

The chain combines TRBV4-3 with TRBJ1-1; no firm D call. V lost 0 bases and J lost 6, with 20 bases in between. The CDR3 sequence is 17 residues long. The germline gives CDR1 LGHNA, CDR2 YSLEER. CDR3 in DNA: TGCGCCAGCAGCCAAGACTGGGGTGAGCTGAGTGGCGCTGAAGCTTTCTTT. It translates to CASSQDWGELSGAEAFF.

J is TRBJ2-7 and V is TRBV6-5; TRBD1 aligns across 8 bases. The CDR3 is 13 amino acids. V gave up 6 bases and J gave up 4 bases; unmatched junction bases: 5. Germline assignment: CDR1 MNHEY and CDR2 SVGAGI. This CDR3 is CASRTGTGYEQYF. CDR3 DNA: TGTGCCAGCAGGACCGGGACAGGTTACGAGCAGTACTTC.

The chain couples TRBV4-3 to TRBJ1-1; weak D call: TRBD1 (5 bases). The CDR3 loop spans 18 amino acids. Germline values: CDR1 LGHNA, CDR2 YSLEER. The V gene lost 0 bases and the J gene lost 3 bases, with 20 bases spanning the gap. CDR3 protein: CASSQESFWGMVDTEAFF. CDR3 sequence (DNA): TGCGCCAGCAGCCAAGAATCGTTTTGGGGGATGGTTGACACTGAAGCTTTCTTT.

V is TRBV10-3 and J is TRBJ2-7, with 7 bases fitting TRBD2. The germline CDR1 and CDR2 sequences are ENHRY and SYGVKD. V shed 3 bases and J 3 bases; nucleotides not matched to a gene: 8. This CDR3 has 15 residues. In nucleotides, the CDR3 is TGTGCCATCAGTGAACCGGGACTACAACGCTACGAGCAGTACTTC. Translated, it gives CAISEPGLQRYEQYF.

The rearrangement uses TRBV6-9 and TRBJ2-7; no firm D call. CDR1 and CDR2 from the germline V gene are MNHGY and SVAAGI. The V and J ends lost 1 base and 2 bases respectively, with 12 bases between them. This CDR3 contains 15 residues. Here the CDR3 DNA reads TGTGCCAGCAGTTATTTGGCCAAACCTCCCTACGAGCAGTACTTC. This codes for CASSYLAKPPYEQYF.

The V call is TRBV5-4, the J call TRBJ1-2; unclear D gene. Germline V gives CDR1 SGHNT, CDR2 YYREEE (reference sequence). The CDR3 totals 13 residues. V was pared by 10 bases and J by 2 bases, with 15 bases between. CDR3 loop: CAVHKDANYGYTF. CDR3 DNA sequence: TGTGCCGTACACAAGGATGCAAACTATGGCTACACCTTC.

CDR3 nucleotide sequence: TGTGCCAGCAGTCCTAGCTGGAGCTCCTACAATGAGCAGTTCTTC. Its protein product is CASSPSWSSYNEQFF. The V and J genes are TRBV7-2 and TRBJ2-1, with D tentatively TRBD2 (5 bases). The V end was cut by 6 bases, the J end by 0 bases, with 12 bases between. Germline CDR1 and CDR2: SGHTA and FQGNSA. The CDR3 is made up of 15 amino acids.

CDR3 sequence (DNA): TGCAGCGTCCGGCTAGGGGACGAGCAGTACTTC. Protein: CSVRLGDEQYF. The chain recombines TRBV29-1 with TRBJ2-7, with D possibly being TRBD1 (5 bases). Trimming cost V 6 bases and J 5 bases, with 11 bases left between them. There are 11 residues in the CDR3. The germline V gene encodes CDR1 SQVTM and CDR2 ANQGSEA.

This chain links TRBV4-3 with TRBJ2-1; D gene uncertain. The CDR3 loop spans 13 amino acids. From germline, CDR1 is LGHNA and CDR2 YSLEER. V lost 4 bases and J lost 7, with 11 bases in between. The CDR3 DNA follows: TGCGCCAGCAGCCCGGAGCAGAGGAATGAGCAGTTCTTC. This translates into CASSPEQRNEQFF.